Shown below are 23 T cell receptor beta chains from a single sample sequenced in a study of early T cells in non-severe SARS-CoV-2 infection. TCRdb reanalysed the 5' RACE reads using MiXCR and keeps one entry per CDR3 protein. The table shows approximately 50,000 distinct CDR3 sequences, with around 10% occurring only once. Sequencing input: whole blood. Receptors originate from an adult who was a healthcare worker with PCR-confirmed SARS-CoV-2 infection or an uninfected control (not recorded which).

In this sample, this clonotype turned up many times. The junction departs from germline at one end; a sequencing error may be responsible. This sequence joins TRBV6-2 or TRBV6-3 and TRBJ2-2; TRBD1 matches at 9 bases. The CDR3 runs 13 residues. Germline assignment: CDR1 MNHEY and CDR2 SVGEGT. In nucleotides, the CDR3 is TGTGCCAGCACTTACAGGGGGCAAGGGGAGCTGTTTTTT. Residues: CASTYRGQGELFF.

A word on this clonotype: At one end the junction does not follow the germline gene, possibly because of a read error. This chain links TRBV6-1 with TRBJ1-1; D is undetermined. CDR3 length: 11 residues. Germline V lookup: CDR1 MNHNS, CDR2 SASEGT. The chain's CDR3 is CASSLKAEAIF. The CDR3 DNA is TGTGCCAGCAGCTTAAAAGCTGAAGCTATCTTT.

This clonotype was detected only a few times. The chain joins TRBV7-2 to TRBJ2-2; weak D call: TRBD2 (5 bases). The CDR3 is 14 residues long. Germline V gene data show CDR1 as SGHTA and CDR2 as FQGNSA. V lost 8 bases, J lost 3 bases, and 13 bases lay in between. The DNA for the CDR3 is TGTGCCAGCGTTATACTAGTGGACACCGGGGAGCTGTTTTTT. This codes for CASVILVDTGELFF.

This clonotype is judged medium-sized. The rearrangement uses TRBV4-2 and TRBJ2-3, with 7 positions matching TRBD2. The germline V gene encodes CDR1 LGHNA and CDR2 YNFKEQ. The CDR3 covers 16 residues. The trim removed 0 bases at V and 3 bases at J, leaving 6 bases unmatched. The CDR3 sequence: CASSQEFGGGTDTQYF. The CDR3, as DNA: TGTGCCAGCAGCCAAGAATTTGGCGGGGGTACAGATACGCAGTATTTT.

This sequence joins TRBV29-1 and TRBJ1-1; possibly TRBD1 for D (6 bases). CDR3 length equals 13 residues. With 4 bases removed from V and 5 bases from J, the gap between germline ends came to 14 bases. CDR1 SQVTM and CDR2 ANQGSEA come from the germline V gene. The CDR3 nucleotides are TGCAGCGTTGGACTACAGGGAAGGACTGAAGCTTTCTTT. Its protein is CSVGLQGRTEAFF.

At least ten counts were recorded for this clonotype. This rearrangement joins TRBV9 to TRBJ2-3; 8 bases line up with TRBD1. Germline trimming cut 0 bases from V and 7 bases from J; bases unmatched to any gene: 7. The CDR3 runs to 15 residues. Germline V gene data show CDR1 as SGDLS and CDR2 as YYNGEE. The CDR3 reads CASSVGVTGENTQYF. DNA for the CDR3: TGTGCCAGCAGCGTAGGAGTGACAGGGGAGAATACGCAGTATTTT.

This clonotype was recorded at least ten times. V and J are TRBV7-3 and TRBJ2-5; D is tentatively TRBD1 or TRBD2 (5 bases each). CDR3 length: 13 amino acids. V was clipped by 4 bases and J by 1 base, with 7 bases between them. Germline V gene sequence: CDR1 SGHTA, CDR2 FQGTGA. The CDR3 DNA sequence: TGTGCCAGCAGCTCCGGGGCCCAAGAGACCCAGTACTTC. Residues: CASSSGAQETQYF.

This clonotype came up many times. The genes are TRBV11-2 and TRBJ2-2, with D possibly being TRBD2 (7 bases). Germline loops: CDR1 SGHAT, CDR2 FQNNGV. Trimming removed 5 bases from V and 4 bases from J, with 11 bases in between. The CDR3 is made up of 14 amino acids. CDR3 residues: CASSPRGGTGELFF. The CDR3 bases are TGTGCCAGCAGCCCAAGGGGGGGCACCGGGGAGCTGTTTTTT.

The CDR3 spells CASSPTVSDTEAFF. CDR3 bases: TGTGCCAGCAGCCCAACAGTATCCGACACTGAAGCTTTCTTT. The J gene is TRBJ1-1, the V gene TRBV7-6; D is unresolved. The V end lost 5 bases, the J end lost 3 bases, and 13 bases lay between the germline ends. CDR3 length: 14 amino acids. Germline CDR1 is SGHVS and CDR2 is FNYEAQ.

This clonotype showed up many times. This chain joins TRBV24-1 and TRBJ2-1, with D possibly TRBD2 on 5 matching bases. The ends were cut back, 3 bases at V and 8 bases at J, with 16 bases in the middle. CDR3 size: 15 residues. Germline V gene lookup returns CDR1 KGHDR and CDR2 SFDVKD. The CDR3 region has the DNA TGTGCCACCAGTGATCCTACTGACGCGAGGGATGAGCAGTTCTTC. Protein sequence: CATSDPTDARDEQFF.

The sample holds many counts of this clonotype. The chain combines TRBV6-5 with TRBJ2-1; no clear D gene. V was trimmed by 6 bases and J by 0 bases, leaving 12 bases between them. The CDR3 contains 15 residues. Per the germline V gene, CDR1 is MNHEY and CDR2 is SVGAGI. The CDR3 sequence: CASRPYRTSYNEQFF. In nucleotides, the CDR3 is TGTGCCAGCAGACCGTACCGTACCTCCTACAATGAGCAGTTCTTC.

V is TRBV5-1 and J is TRBJ2-7; no clear D gene. CDR3 length equals 13 residues. From germline, CDR1 is SGHRS and CDR2 YFSETQ. V shed 4 bases and J shed 5 bases, with 13 bases lying between them. The CDR3 region has the DNA TGCGCCAGCAGCCGTGCCCTACAGAACGAGCAGTACTTC. Amino acid sequence: CASSRALQNEQYF.

This clonotype was counted at least ten times. This chain links TRBV20-1 with TRBJ2-1; 14 bases map to TRBD2. Trimming cost V 5 bases and J 10 bases; bases outside gene matches: 4. Germline assignment: CDR1 DFQATT and CDR2 SNEGSKA (reference sequence). The CDR3 spans 13 residues. CDR3 coding DNA: TGCAGTGCTTCCGGACTAGCGGGAGGCGAGCAGTTCTTC. It specifies CSASGLAGGEQFF.

This rearrangement joins TRBV2 to TRBJ1-5; D uncertain. CDR1 SNHLY and CDR2 FYNNEI come from the germline V gene. V was shortened by 7 bases and J by 9 bases, with 16 bases between the two germline ends. The CDR3 is made up of 13 amino acids. For the CDR3, the DNA is TGTGCCAGCAATCTCGGACCGGGCGGGCCCCAGCATTTT. It is translated as CASNLGPGGPQHF. The full variable domain, with the rest looked up from reference TRBV2 and TRBJ1-5, is EPEVTQTPSHQVTQMGQEVILRCVPISNHLYFYWYRQILGQKVEFLVSFYNNEISEKSEIFDDQFSVERPDGSNFTLKIRSTKLEDSAMYFCASNLGPGGPQHFGDGTRLSIL.

This clonotype was seen repeatedly, ten times or more. Germline and junction disagree at one end, which may indicate a read error. This chain uses TRBV10-2 with TRBJ2-7; no clear D. The CDR3 sequence is 13 residues long. Germline V lookup: CDR1 WSHSY, CDR2 SAAADI. CDR3 amino acids: CASNCDRTYEQYF. CDR3 coding DNA: TGCGCCAGCAACTGTGACCGGACCTACGAACAGTACTTC.

J is TRBJ1-6 and V is TRBV20-1; tentatively, D is TRBD1 (6 bases). Per the germline V gene, CDR1 is DFQATT and CDR2 is SNEGSKA (reference sequence). Trimming stripped 0 bases from V and 4 bases from J, with 13 bases between. The CDR3 is 16 residues long. The CDR3 region is CSARDIGQIYNSPLHF. The CDR3 nucleotides read TGCAGTGCTAGAGATATTGGACAGATTTATAATTCACCCCTCCACTTT.

This chain joins TRBV6-5 and TRBJ1-5; TRBD1 is a possible D gene (6 bases). Germline CDR1 reads MNHEY; CDR2 reads SVGAGI. The V end was cut by 6 bases, the J end by 0 bases, with 15 bases between. This CDR3 has 16 amino acids. The CDR3 nucleotides are TGTGCCAGCAGAACGGGGGGGGCCTATAGCAATCAGCCCCAGCATTTT. It is translated as CASRTGGAYSNQPQHF.

In this sample, this clonotype turned up many times. The chain couples TRBV5-1 to TRBJ2-6; TRBD2 might be the D (6 bases). This CDR3 spans 15 amino acids. V was pared by 6 bases and J by 1 base, with 11 bases between. Germline V gene lookup returns CDR1 SGHRS and CDR2 YFSETQ. Here the CDR3 reads CASNNGGSGANVLTF. In DNA, the CDR3 is TGCGCCAGCAACAACGGGGGTTCTGGGGCCAACGTCCTGACTTTC.

This clonotype was observed many times. The chain combines TRBV11-2 with TRBJ2-1, with D maybe TRBD2 (5 bases). V gave up 5 bases and J gave up 7 bases, with 15 bases separating them. CDR1 SGHAT and CDR2 FQNNGV come from the germline V gene. The CDR3 covers 14 residues. CDR3: CASSPWTGTNEQFF. The DNA for the CDR3 is TGTGCCAGCAGCCCATGGACTGGAACGAATGAGCAGTTCTTC.

Ten or more counts support this clonotype. The CDR3 DNA is TGTGCCAGCAGCTTCTCACAGGGGAATGAGCAGTTCTTC. Translating gives CASSFSQGNEQFF. The chain couples TRBV7-2 to TRBJ2-1, with 7 bases fitting TRBD1. Germline CDR1 SGHTA, CDR2 FQGNSA. The trim removed 3 bases at V and 7 bases at J, leaving 3 bases unmatched. This CDR3 is 13 amino acids long.

The rearrangement links TRBV19 to TRBJ2-4; 7 bases line up with TRBD1. Germline lookup yields CDR1 LNHDA and CDR2 SQIVND (reference sequence). The V gene end was trimmed by 10 bases and the J gene end by 6 bases; junction bases not matched to a gene: 12. CDR3 length: 14 amino acids. CDR3 in amino acids: CATQGEGGRNIQYF. CDR3 DNA sequence: TGTGCCACTCAGGGTGAAGGGGGCAGAAACATTCAGTACTTC.

This clonotype was seen at least ten times. The chain links TRBV28 to TRBJ2-7, with unresolved D. The CDR3 loop spans 12 amino acids. V lost 6 bases and J 2 bases, leaving 8 bases between the germline ends. Germline values: CDR1 MDHEN, CDR2 SYDVKM. The CDR3 nucleotides read TGTGCCAGCAGGGTTGGGACCTACGAGCAGTACTTC. This gives the protein CASRVGTYEQYF. Complete variable domain (other parts from reference TRBV28 and TRBJ2-7): DVKVTQSSRYLVKRTGEKVFLECVQDMDHENMFWYRQDPGLGLRLIYFSYDVKMKEKGDIPEGYSVSREKKERFSLILESASTNQTSMYLCASRVGTYEQYFGPGTRLTVT.

V gene TRBV6-5 combines with J gene TRBJ2-5; possible D gene TRBD1, 6 bases. Trimming cost V 0 bases and J 2 bases, with 19 bases left between them. Germline-derived CDR1 and CDR2 are MNHEY and SVGAGI. This CDR3 has 18 amino acids. CDR3 sequence (DNA): TGTGCCAGCAGTTACTCGATTCGGCCGGGACACTTGCAAGAGACCCAGTACTTC. It specifies CASSYSIRPGHLQETQYF.